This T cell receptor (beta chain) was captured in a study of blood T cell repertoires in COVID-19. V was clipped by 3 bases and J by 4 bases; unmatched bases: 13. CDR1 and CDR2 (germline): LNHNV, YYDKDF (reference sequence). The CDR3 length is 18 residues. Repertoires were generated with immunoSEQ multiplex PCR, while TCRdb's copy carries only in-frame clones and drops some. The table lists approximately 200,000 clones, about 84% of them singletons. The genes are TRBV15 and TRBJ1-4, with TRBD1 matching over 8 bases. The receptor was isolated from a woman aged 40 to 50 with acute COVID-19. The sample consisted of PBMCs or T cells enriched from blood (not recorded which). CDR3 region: CATSRRARGLLYNEKLFF. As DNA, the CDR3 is TGTGCCACCAGCAGGAGGGCCAGGGGGCTTCTTTATAATGAAAAACTGTTTTTT. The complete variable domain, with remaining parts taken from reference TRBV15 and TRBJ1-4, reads DAMVIQNPRYQVTQFGKPVTLSCSQTLNHNVMYWYQQKSSQAPKLLFHYYDKDFNNEADTPDNFQSRRPNTSFCFLDIRSPGLGDTAMYLCATSRRARGLLYNEKLFFGSGTQLSVL.